This T cell receptor beta chain appears in the sequencing data of a study of PD-L1 blockade in urothelial cancer. At the level of the study: About 85% of the 29 patients were males with bladder-origin urothelial cancer. In terms of prior chemotherapy, patients had received 0 to 3 regimens. T cells numbered a median of roughly 150,000 in the blood samples.

The templates were synthetic TCR analogs, and they were spiked into each PCR. Here immunoSEQ multiplex PCR was the method, and the copy in TCRdb shows in-frame clones only, minus some. This sample has 84,000 or so clones, with more than 75% found just once. Stated time point: pretreatment peripheral blood. V lost 7 bases and J lost 1, with 13 bases in between. Looked up from germline, CDR1 is LNHDA and CDR2 is SQIVND (reference sequence). This CDR3 contains 15 residues. The origin of this receptor is a man aged 55 to 70 with urothelial cancer. This rearrangement joins TRBV19 to TRBJ2-2; D might be TRBD1 (5 bases). The input for sequencing was PBMCs, taken around atezolizumab (anti-PD-L1) treatment. The CDR3 DNA reads as TGTGCCAGTAAAAGCAGGGTGGGGAACACCGGGGAGCTGTTTTTT. Translating gives CASKSRVGNTGELFF. The full variable domain, with the rest looked up from reference TRBV19 and TRBJ2-2, is DGGITQSPKYLFRKEGQNVTLSCEQNLNHDAMYWYRQDPGQGLRLIYYSQIVNDFQKGDIAEGYSVSREKKESFPLTVTSAQKNPTAFYLCASKSRVGNTGELFFGEGSRLTVL.